Below are 19 T cell receptor beta chains sequenced from a single sample in a study of control samples from healthy donors and cancer patients. The data were produced by immunoSEQ multiplex PCR, yet TCRdb's version contains in-frame clones alone and is incomplete. The table includes about 120,000 clones, 70% to 90% detected once. The specimen was blood. All receptors derive from a woman in her 70s in good health.

J is TRBJ1-2 and V is TRBV5-1; no reliable D call. The CDR3 totals 16 residues. V was cut by 0 bases and J by 5 bases, with 17 bases left in between. The germline V gene has CDR1 SGHRS and CDR2 YFSETQ. This CDR3 is CASSLDTDYSIYGYTF. DNA of the CDR3: TGCGCCAGCAGCTTGGACACCGACTATAGCATTTATGGCTACACCTTC. The whole variable domain, remainder taken from reference TRBV5-1 and TRBJ1-2, is KAGVTQTPRYLIKTRGQQVTLSCSPISGHRSVSWYQQTPGQGLQFLFEYFSETQRNKGNFPGRFSGRQFSNSRSEMNVSTLELGDSALYLCASSLDTDYSIYGYTFGSGTRLTVV.

The chain has TRBV2 and TRBJ1-2, with D uncertain. V lost 4 bases, J lost 8 bases, and 11 bases lay in between. This CDR3 is 12 amino acids long. Germline-derived CDR1 and CDR2 are SNHLY and FYNNEI. The CDR3 nucleotides read TGTGCCAGCAGTGTCGGGGATTACGGCTACACCTTC. Residues: CASSVGDYGYTF. The variable domain in full, completed from reference TRBV2 and TRBJ1-2, reads EPEVTQTPSHQVTQMGQEVILRCVPISNHLYFYWYRQILGQKVEFLVSFYNNEISEKSEIFDDQFSVERPDGSNFTLKIRSTKLEDSAMYFCASSVGDYGYTFGSGTRLTVV.

The chain combines TRBV5-4 with TRBJ1-2, with 7 bases that match TRBD1. The germline V gene has CDR1 SGHNT and CDR2 YYREEE (reference sequence). V lost 5 bases and J lost 0; bases outside the gene matches: 7. The CDR3 contains 15 residues. CDR3 nucleotide sequence: TGTGCCAGCAGACCGACCGGGACAGCTAACTATGGCTACACCTTC. Translation gives CASRPTGTANYGYTF.

The V call is TRBV4-3, the J call TRBJ2-2; D possibly matches TRBD1 or TRBD2 (6 bases each). The CDR3 length is 15 residues. Germline CDR1 LGHNA, CDR2 YSLEER. The V and J ends lost 1 base and 6 bases respectively, with 12 bases between them. The CDR3 spells CASSQVGGAAGELFF. Here the CDR3 DNA reads TGCGCCAGCAGCCAAGTCGGGGGCGCAGCCGGGGAGCTGTTTTTT.

The CDR3 DNA reads as TGCGCCAGCAGCTTAGGAGGGATCGGACAGGGGGCATACGAGCAGTACTTC. Its protein product is CASSLGGIGQGAYEQYF. This chain links TRBV5-1 with TRBJ2-7; 11 nucleotides line up with TRBD1. Losses at the gene ends were 2 bases for V and 4 bases for J; bases not matched to a gene: 11. The CDR3 covers 17 residues. Per the germline V gene, CDR1 is SGHRS and CDR2 is YFSETQ.

The rearrangement joins TRBV25-1 to TRBJ1-1; D possibly corresponds to TRBD1 (5 bases). V was shortened by 2 bases and J by 11 bases, with 15 bases between the two germline ends. The CDR3 totals 13 residues. Germline CDR1 MGHDK, CDR2 SYGVNS. The CDR3 DNA reads TGTGCCAGCAGTGAAGCCCGGGGGTCGGGGGCTTTCTTT. Translated: CASSEARGSGAFF.

This chain links TRBV5-5 with TRBJ1-1, with no clear D. The ends were cut back, 0 bases at V and 1 base at J, with 7 bases in the middle. CDR1 and CDR2 (germline): SGHKS, YYEKEE (reference sequence). The CDR3 consists of 14 residues. CDR3 sequence: CASSLGGKNTEAFF. The CDR3 DNA reads as TGTGCCAGCAGCTTGGGGGGAAAGAACACTGAAGCTTTCTTT.

J is TRBJ1-1 and V is TRBV7-9; a weak D match, TRBD1 (5 bases). The ends were cut back, 2 bases at V and 1 base at J, with 11 bases in the middle. This CDR3 region has 15 residues. CDR1 and CDR2 (germline): SEHNR, FQNEAQ (reference sequence). CDR3 region: CASSLNSGTNTEAFF. In nucleotides, the CDR3 is TGTGCCAGCAGCTTAAACTCAGGGACGAACACTGAAGCTTTCTTT.

The chain links TRBV7-8 to TRBJ2-4; D not resolved. V shed 1 base and J shed 4 bases, with 5 bases lying between them. There are 13 residues in the CDR3. CDR1 and CDR2 from the germline V gene are SGHVS and FQNEAQ. CDR3 amino acids: CASSLEQKNIQYF. CDR3 DNA sequence: TGTGCCAGCAGCTTAGAACAGAAAAACATTCAGTACTTC.

V usage is TRBV21-1 and J usage is TRBJ2-1; the table names TRBD1, a call not compared with the DNA. TRBV21-1 is assigned pseudogene status. CDR3 size: 14 residues. CDR3 coding DNA: TGTGCCAGCAGCATAAGGACAGGGAACAATGAGCAGTTCTTC. This encodes CASSIRTGNNEQFF.

J is TRBJ1-1 and V is TRBV5-1, with 7 bases lining up with TRBD1. Germline V CDR1 and CDR2: SGHRS, YFSETQ. The V gene end was trimmed by 4 bases and the J gene end by 5 bases; junction bases not matched to a gene: 8. The length of the CDR3 is 14 residues. CDR3 nucleotide sequence: TGCGCCAGCAGCGCACAGGGGCGGGAGACTGAAGCTTTCTTT. Protein: CASSAQGRETEAFF.

This chain links TRBV7-3 with TRBJ2-2; 11 bases agree with TRBD2. V trimming: 3 bases; J trimming: 3 bases; junction bases outside the gene matches: 3. CDR3 length: 16 residues. Germline CDR1 SGHTA, CDR2 FQGTGA. The CDR3: CASSFTSGGHTGELFF. CDR3 DNA: TGTGCCAGCAGCTTCACTAGCGGGGGTCACACCGGGGAGCTGTTTTTT.

This chain links TRBV19 with TRBJ2-1, with TRBD2 matching over 9 bases. The V gene end was trimmed by 4 bases and the J gene end by 8 bases; junction bases not matched to a gene: 18. The germline V gene encodes CDR1 LNHDA and CDR2 SQIVND (reference sequence). This CDR3 has 18 amino acids. CDR3 in amino acids: CASSTPRGRGGPSDEQFF. The DNA for the CDR3 is TGTGCCAGTAGTACCCCCCGAGGGCGGGGGGGGCCATCCGATGAGCAGTTCTTC.

This rearrangement joins TRBV2 to TRBJ2-1; D gene ambiguous. The germline V gene has CDR1 SNHLY and CDR2 FYNNEI. CDR3 size: 11 residues. V lost 3 bases to trimming and J lost 15 bases, with 12 bases between them. The CDR3, as DNA: TGTGCCAGCAGTGACCGGACGAAACCGTTCTTC. Protein sequence: CASSDRTKPFF.

This clone turned up a few times. The V gene is TRBV7-9, the J gene TRBJ2-1; 8 bases are a match to TRBD2. This CDR3 comprises 17 residues. J was trimmed by 2 bases and V by 5 bases; bases with no gene match: 11. Germline V lookup: CDR1 SEHNR, CDR2 FQNEAQ (reference sequence). CDR3 nucleotides: TGTGCCAGCAGCCCCCCCCTAGCGGGCGGTGCCTACAATGAGCAGTTCTTC. Translation: CASSPPLAGGAYNEQFF. The variable domain in full, with the rest retrieved from reference TRBV7-9 and TRBJ2-1, is DTGVSQNPRHKITKRGQNVTFRCDPISEHNRLYWYRQTLGQGPEFLTYFQNEAQLEKSRLLSDRFSAERPKGSFSTLEIQRTEQGDSAMYLCASSPPLAGGAYNEQFFGPGTRLTVL.

The rearrangement uses TRBV7-3 and TRBJ2-3; 10 bases line up with TRBD2. Germline CDR1 SGHTA, CDR2 FQGTGA. V lost 0 bases and J lost 7; bases outside the gene matches: 16. There are 19 residues in the CDR3. CDR3 residues: CASSLTGRILAGEGNTQYF. The DNA of the CDR3 is TGTGCCAGCAGCTTAACGGGAAGGATTCTAGCGGGGGAGGGAAATACGCAGTATTTT.

The rearrangement joins TRBV7-9 to TRBJ1-1; D remains unclear. V lost 1 base to trimming and J lost 4 bases, with 10 bases between them. This CDR3 contains 14 residues. Germline V CDR1 and CDR2: SEHNR, FQNEAQ (reference sequence). CDR3 bases: TGTGCCAGCAGCTTAGTGGGTGATGGCACTGAAGCTTTCTTT. Translated: CASSLVGDGTEAFF.

The rearrangement joins TRBV19 to TRBJ2-3; D uncertain. The CDR3 length is 14 residues. The V end was cut by 3 bases, the J end by 0 bases, with 7 bases between. Germline V gives CDR1 LNHDA, CDR2 SQIVND (reference sequence). The CDR3 sequence: CASSMASSTDTQYF. The CDR3 nucleotides read TGTGCCAGTAGTATGGCATCTAGCACAGATACGCAGTATTTT.

The table lists this clone with a count of one. V and J are TRBV4-3 and TRBJ1-4, with D tentatively TRBD1 (5 bases). V gave up 1 base and J gave up 6 bases, with 9 bases separating them. This CDR3 comprises 14 residues. The germline gives CDR1 LGHNA, CDR2 YSLEER. CDR3 sequence reads: CASSQVGGDEKLFF. DNA of the CDR3: TGCGCCAGCAGCCAAGTGGGGGGGGATGAAAAACTGTTTTTT.